The 29 T cell receptor beta chains given below trace back to one sample, sequenced in a study of blood T cell repertoires in COVID-19. Assay: immunoSEQ multiplex PCR; the TCRdb copy retains only in-frame clones and omits some. Found here are around 72,000 clones, roughly 83% of them singletons; the top ten hold about 20%. The sequenced sample was peripheral blood. The source is a woman aged 80 or older with acute or convalescent COVID-19.

The chain links TRBV3-1 (or the pseudogene TRBV3-2) to TRBJ2-5; 10 bases are a match to TRBD2. The CDR3 is 18 amino acids. In germline, CDR1 is LGHDT, CDR2 YNNKEL (reference sequence). The junction had 11 bases not matched to a gene; V was cut back by 4 bases and J by 0 bases. The CDR3 DNA follows: TGTGCCAGCAGCCGTACGTTTGGACTAGCGGAGTACCAAGAGACCCAGTACTTC. It translates to CASSRTFGLAEYQETQYF.

This chain connects TRBV11-3 to TRBJ2-1; maybe TRBD1 (6 bases). This CDR3 has 13 residues. Germline lookup yields CDR1 SGHNT and CDR2 YENEEA. V lost 2 bases and J 14 bases, leaving 16 bases between the germline ends. The CDR3 here is CASSLRGYPGEFF. The CDR3 nucleotides read TGTGCCAGCAGCTTAAGGGGGTACCCTGGAGAGTTCTTC.

The chain uses TRBV18 and TRBJ2-2; TRBD2 might be the D (5 bases). Trimming stripped 4 bases from V and 6 bases from J, with 9 bases between. The CDR3 loop spans 13 amino acids. Germline V gene data show CDR1 as KGHSH and CDR2 as LQKENI. In DNA form, the CDR3 reads TGTGCCAGCTCACGAGAGGACTCCGGGGAGCTGTTTTTT. Its protein product is CASSREDSGELFF.

The CDR3 nucleotides are TGTGCCAGCAGTTACTACGAGCAGTACTTC. Amino acids: CASSYYEQYF. The rearrangement links TRBV2 to TRBJ2-7, with D uncertain. Germline CDR1 and CDR2: SNHLY and FYNNEI. CDR3 size: 10 residues. Trimming shortened V by 5 bases and J by 3 bases, and 2 bases separated the two germline ends.

This clone appeared a single time. The chain employs TRBV5-6 and TRBJ2-3, with a tentative D call TRBD1 (5 bases). CDR3 length: 16 residues. Looked up from germline, CDR1 is SGHDT and CDR2 is YYEEEE. Trimming took 3 bases from V and 0 from J, leaving 14 bases between them. The CDR3 nucleotides are TGTGCCAGCAGCTACCAGGGTAGAACTAGCACAGATACGCAGTATTTT. Protein product: CASSYQGRTSTDTQYF.

The chain carries TRBV7-8 and TRBJ2-7, with TRBD1 identical over 9 bases. CDR1 and CDR2 from the germline V gene are SGHVS and FQNEAQ. The CDR3 sequence is 15 residues long. The ends lost 6 bases at V and 5 bases at J; junction bases unmatched: 11. The CDR3 nucleotides are TGTGCCAGCAGACGGACAGGGGATGAGGGAAACGAGCAGTACTTC. Protein sequence: CASRRTGDEGNEQYF.

This clone occurred a few times. The chain employs TRBV7-2 and TRBJ1-2; 9 bases match TRBD1. The CDR3 length is 14 residues. From germline, CDR1 is SGHTA and CDR2 FQGNSA. After removal of 5 bases from V and 4 bases from J, the junction contained 5 bases not matched to a gene. The CDR3 nucleotides are TGTGCCAGCAGCCGGGACAGGGTAACCTATGGCTACACCTTC. It yields the protein CASSRDRVTYGYTF.

About this clone: At one boundary the junction diverges from the germline segment, which might be a read error. The chain joins TRBV27 to TRBJ2-7; a possible D gene is TRBD2 (5 bases). The CDR3 covers 14 residues. Germline V gives CDR1 MNHEY, CDR2 SMNVEV (reference sequence). The CDR3: CASSIVWTSNEQYF. The CDR3 nucleotides read TGTGCCAGCAGTATTGTTTGGACTTCTAACGAGCAGTACTTT.

The chain uses TRBV30 and TRBJ1-5, with 8 bases aligning to TRBD1. With V trimmed by 3 bases and J by 3 bases, 4 bases remained unmatched. Germline CDR1 reads GTSNPN; CDR2 reads SVGIG (reference sequence). CDR3 length: 14 residues. The CDR3 region has the DNA TGTGCCTGGAGAGGACAGGGCCCCAATCAGCCCCAGCATTTT. Protein product: CAWRGQGPNQPQHF. The whole variable domain, filled in from reference TRBV30 and TRBJ1-5, reads SQTIHQWPATLVQPVGSPLSLECTVEGTSNPNLYWYRQAAGRGLQLLFYSVGIGQISSEVPQNLSASRPQDRQFILSSKKLLLSDSGFYLCAWRGQGPNQPQHFGDGTRLSIL.

The J gene is TRBJ1-3, the V gene TRBV13, with D uncertain. V lost 3 bases, J lost 0 bases, and 12 bases lay in between. The length of the CDR3 is 16 residues. Germline assignment: CDR1 PRHDT and CDR2 FYEKMQ (reference sequence). The CDR3 region has the DNA TGTGCCAGCAGCTTTGGGAGTGGGAGCTCTGGAAACACCATATATTTT. Its protein product is CASSFGSGSSGNTIYF.

The chain has TRBV24-1 and TRBJ1-5; possible D gene TRBD1, 6 bases. The CDR3 is 16 residues long. The V gene's germline CDR1 is KGHDR and CDR2 SFDVKD. Deletions cut 0 bases from V and 2 bases from J, with 10 bases between. The CDR3 is CATSDLQRTGNQPQHF. The DNA of the CDR3 is TGTGCCACCAGTGATTTGCAAAGGACAGGCAATCAGCCCCAGCATTTT.

The chain is built from TRBV18 and TRBJ1-1; 9 bases align to TRBD1. Unmatched junction bases numbered 9, after V lost 3 bases and J lost 1 base. Germline CDR1 and CDR2: KGHSH and LQKENI. CDR3 length: 17 amino acids. The CDR3 DNA is TGTGCCAGCTCACCCTTCCCAACGACAGGGGGGAACACTGAAGCTTTCTTT. Residues: CASSPFPTTGGNTEAFF.

This clone was seen a single time. The J gene is TRBJ2-1, the V gene TRBV6-5; the match to TRBD1 covers 10 bases. The germline CDR1 and CDR2 sequences are MNHEY and SVGAGI. The CDR3 has 14 residues. J lost 8 bases, V lost 7 bases, and 8 bases had no gene match. This chain's CDR3 is CASNRDRGMDEQFF. CDR3 DNA: TGTGCCAGCAATCGGGACAGGGGAATGGATGAGCAGTTCTTC.

The chain carries TRBV19 and TRBJ1-1, with 7 bases lining up with TRBD1. CDR3 length: 14 amino acids. Trimming at V came to 3 bases and at J to 3 bases, leaving 4 bases not matched to a gene. Germline values: CDR1 LNHDA, CDR2 SQIVND (reference sequence). CDR3 sequence: CASSILGTDTEAFF. CDR3 coding DNA: TGTGCCAGTAGTATTCTCGGGACAGACACTGAAGCTTTCTTT.

The chain combines TRBV24-1 with TRBJ2-3; TRBD2 matches 12 bases. There are 16 residues in the CDR3. V dropped 4 bases and J dropped 6; count of bases not matched to a gene: 7. Germline values: CDR1 KGHDR, CDR2 SFDVKD. For the CDR3, the DNA is TGTGCCACCAGTGACCAGACTAGCGGGAGAGGGGATACGCAGTATTTT. It yields the protein CATSDQTSGRGDTQYF.

This chain joins TRBV5-1 and TRBJ2-7; possible D gene TRBD1, 5 bases. The germline V gene encodes CDR1 SGHRS and CDR2 YFSETQ. The CDR3 spans 14 residues. V shed 4 bases and J shed 2 bases, with 13 bases lying between them. The CDR3 is CASSGDSNAYEQYF. CDR3 nucleotide sequence: TGCGCCAGCAGCGGTGACAGCAACGCCTACGAGCAGTACTTC. Drawing the rest from reference TRBV5-1 and TRBJ2-7, the complete variable domain is KAGVTQTPRYLIKTRGQQVTLSCSPISGHRSVSWYQQTPGQGLQFLFEYFSETQRNKGNFPGRFSGRQFSNSRSEMNVSTLELGDSALYLCASSGDSNAYEQYFGPGTRLTVT.

This clone was detected only a few times. This chain uses TRBV9 with TRBJ1-6; no clear D gene. Trimming took off 6 bases at V and 2 bases at J, with 12 bases between the two ends. CDR3 length equals 15 residues. Germline V lookup: CDR1 SGDLS, CDR2 YYNGEE. The CDR3: CASNPSGAYNSPLHF. DNA of the CDR3: TGTGCCAGCAACCCGTCGGGTGCCTATAATTCACCCCTCCACTTT.

The V gene is TRBV11-3, the J gene TRBJ2-3; TRBD2 agrees at 7 bases. CDR1 is SGHNT, CDR2 YENEEA, per germline. CDR3 size: 17 residues. V was pared by 0 bases and J by 1 base, with 7 bases of the junction left unmatched. As DNA, the CDR3 is TGTGCCAGCAGCTTAGATATAGGCGGGAGTGGCACAGATACGCAGTATTTT. Translating it yields CASSLDIGGSGTDTQYF.

The chain employs TRBV6-1 and TRBJ2-5, with D possibly being TRBD1 (6 bases). There are 16 residues in the CDR3. V was trimmed by 2 bases and J by 7 bases, leaving 20 bases between them. CDR1 is MNHNS, CDR2 SASEGT, per germline. CDR3 residues: CASSEQMGQGWGTQYF. In nucleotides, the CDR3 is TGTGCCAGCAGTGAACAAATGGGGCAGGGGTGGGGGACCCAGTACTTC.

This clone has a single count. V is TRBV7-9 and J is TRBJ2-2; no clear D. CDR1 SEHNR and CDR2 FQNEAQ come from the germline V gene (reference sequence). The length of the CDR3 is 15 residues. Trimming stripped 0 bases from V and 1 base from J, with 6 bases between. The DNA of the CDR3 is TGTGCCAGCAGCTTAGCGACTGGGAACACCGGGGAGCTGTTTTTT. Its translation: CASSLATGNTGELFF.

The CDR3 spells CASIRGDLNTGELFF. The CDR3 nucleotides are TGCGCCAGCATCCGGGGGGACTTAAACACCGGGGAGCTGTTTTTT. This sequence joins TRBV5-1 and TRBJ2-2; 7 bases align to TRBD2. The V and J ends lost 6 bases and 2 bases, in that order; junction bases with no gene match: 7. This CDR3 has 15 residues. In germline, CDR1 is SGHRS, CDR2 YFSETQ.

J is TRBJ1-1 and V is TRBV7-8; the D is unclear. Germline values: CDR1 SGHVS, CDR2 FQNEAQ. CDR3 length: 14 residues. Trimming left V 5 bases short and J 5 bases short, with 15 bases between. The CDR3 region has the DNA TGTGCCAGCAGCCACCCCGGTACGGTGACTGAAGCTTTCTTT. Its protein product is CASSHPGTVTEAFF.

This sequence joins TRBV30 and TRBJ2-1, with D maybe TRBD2 (6 bases). The CDR3 covers 11 residues. Between the trimmed V and J ends, which lost 0 bases and 9 bases, there was a span of 6 bases. From germline, CDR1 is GTSNPN and CDR2 SVGIG (reference sequence). The CDR3 sequence is CAWSVLAEQFF. The CDR3 coding sequence is TGTGCCTGGAGTGTACTAGCTGAGCAGTTCTTC.

V is TRBV7-7 and J is TRBJ1-1; 9 nucleotides match TRBD1. With V trimmed by 1 base and J by 4 bases, 4 bases remained unmatched. From germline, CDR1 is SSHAT and CDR2 FNYEAQ (reference sequence). This CDR3 has 15 residues. In nucleotides, the CDR3 is TGTGCCAGCAGCTTAGGGGACAGGGCCGCCACTGAAGCTTTCTTT. It is translated as CASSLGDRAATEAFF.

The chain carries TRBV4-1 and TRBJ1-1, with 7 bases lining up with TRBD1. The J segment lost 0 bases and the V segment lost 1 base, leaving 5 bases of the junction unmatched. The CDR3 extends over 16 amino acids. Germline CDR1 is MGHRA and CDR2 is YSYEKL. The CDR3 DNA sequence: TGCGCCAGCAGCCAAGCCTCGGGACAGTTGAACACTGAAGCTTTCTTT. Translating gives CASSQASGQLNTEAFF.

The rearrangement joins TRBV15 to TRBJ2-3; 9 bases fit TRBD2. V trimming: 4 bases; J trimming: 1 base; junction bases outside the gene matches: 0. Germline loops: CDR1 LNHNV, CDR2 YYDKDF (reference sequence). The CDR3 length is 14 residues. The CDR3 nucleotides are TGTGCCACCAGCAAGCGGGGGGGCACAGATACGCAGTATTTT. Protein sequence: CATSKRGGTDTQYF.

The V gene is TRBV11-2, the J gene TRBJ2-3, with 16 positions matching TRBD2. The CDR3 consists of 16 residues. CDR1 is SGHAT, CDR2 FQNNGV, per germline. V gave up 4 bases and J gave up 4 bases; unmatched junction bases: 2. The CDR3 coding sequence is TGTGCCAGCAGCTGGGGACTAGCGGGGGGGTCAGATACGCAGTATTTT. It translates to CASSWGLAGGSDTQYF.

The chain uses TRBV19 and TRBJ2-5, with 8 bases lining up with TRBD2. The germline V gene encodes CDR1 LNHDA and CDR2 SQIVND (reference sequence). J gave up 2 bases and V 4 bases, and 15 bases lay outside the gene matches. CDR3 length: 18 residues. This CDR3 is CASSTPRPGTRRQETQYF. In nucleotides, the CDR3 is TGTGCCAGTAGTACCCCCCGCCCAGGGACTAGAAGACAAGAGACCCAGTACTTC.

The V and J genes are TRBV5-1 and TRBJ1-2; unclear D gene. V lost 0 bases to trimming and J lost 2 bases, with 8 bases between them. Per germline, CDR1 SGHRS and CDR2 YFSETQ. CDR3 length: 14 amino acids. CDR3 DNA: TGCGCCAGCAGCTTGGACAGCCTCAACTATGGCTACACCTTC. Its protein is CASSLDSLNYGYTF.